A single sample is the source of the 32 T cell receptor beta chains below, sequenced in a study of control samples from healthy donors and cancer patients. Profiled with immunoSEQ multiplex PCR; TCRdb holds only in-frame clones, not every one. The sample has about 59,000 clones, about 92% seen once. The sample consisted of PBMCs. The receptors come from a man in his forties with colorectal cancer.

The chain couples TRBV12-3 or TRBV12-4 to TRBJ2-1; D possibly uses TRBD1 or TRBD2 (5 bases each). Between the trimmed V and J ends, which lost 3 bases and 11 bases, there was a span of 11 bases. The CDR3 is 12 residues long. Here the CDR3 DNA reads TGTGCCAGCAGTTTTTCGGGGCGGAAGCAGTTCTTC. Its protein is CASSFSGRKQFF.

This clone was found a few times. This chain uses TRBV4-1 with TRBJ2-3; the D call may be TRBD1 or TRBD2 (5 bases each). The V gene lost 6 bases and the J gene lost 5 bases, with 18 bases spanning the gap. Per the germline V gene, CDR1 is MGHRA and CDR2 is YSYEKL. This CDR3 has 15 residues. CDR3 in amino acids: CASSPGPTGEDTQYF. DNA for the CDR3: TGCGCCAGCAGTCCGGGACCAACCGGGGAAGATACGCAGTATTTT.

There are a few counts of this clone. The chain is built from TRBV19 and TRBJ1-5; unclear D gene. The CDR3 is 15 residues long. Germline CDR1 LNHDA, CDR2 SQIVND (reference sequence). The V gene lost 6 bases and the J gene lost 2 bases, with 14 bases spanning the gap. The DNA of the CDR3 is TGTGCCAGTAGCCAGGCGGAGAGGGGCAATCAGCCCCAGCATTTT. This gives the protein CASSQAERGNQPQHF.

CDR3 in DNA: TGCGCCAGCAGCCAGCCGACAGGGCAGGGCCTTAGCAATCAGCCCCAGCATTTT. It is translated as CASSQPTGQGLSNQPQHF. V usage is TRBV4-1 and J usage is TRBJ1-5, with 7 nucleotides matching TRBD1. The CDR3 consists of 18 residues. V trimming: 3 bases; J trimming: 0 bases; junction bases outside the gene matches: 11. From germline, CDR1 is MGHRA and CDR2 YSYEKL.

As regards this clone: One end of the junction fails to match germline, which may point to a read error. V and J are TRBV3-1 (or the pseudogene TRBV3-2) and TRBJ1-2; 9 positions agree with TRBD1. This CDR3 comprises 17 residues. Germline V gene sequence: CDR1 LGHDT, CDR2 YNNKEL (reference sequence). CDR3: CASTQRSIPQGAGGYTF. CDR3 bases: TGTGCCAGCACCCAACGATCGATCCCACAGGGGGCAGGCGGCTACACCTTC.

The chain has TRBV7-9 and TRBJ1-2, with D unclear. Trimming removed 1 base from V and 4 bases from J, with 10 bases in between. CDR1 is SEHNR, CDR2 FQNEAQ, per germline (reference sequence). CDR3 length equals 14 residues. Here the CDR3 DNA reads TGTGCCAGCAGCTTAGATTCAAACCTCTATGGCTACACCTTC. It yields the protein CASSLDSNLYGYTF.

The V gene is TRBV7-2, the J gene TRBJ2-2; TRBD2 matches 8 bases. CDR3 length: 14 residues. The V gene end was trimmed by 6 bases and the J gene end by 10 bases; junction bases not matched to a gene: 10. Per the germline V gene, CDR1 is SGHTA and CDR2 is FQGNSA. The CDR3, as DNA: TGTGCCAGCAGACCCAGGCTTAGCGGGGAGGAGCTGTTTTTT. It translates to CASRPRLSGEELFF.

The chain combines TRBV7-3 with TRBJ2-6, with D perhaps being TRBD1 or TRBD2 (5 bases each). V shed 5 bases and J shed 0 bases, with 14 bases lying between them. Germline values: CDR1 SGHTA, CDR2 FQGTGA. The CDR3 consists of 17 residues. The CDR3 protein is CASSVTGASSGANVLTF. As DNA, the CDR3 is TGTGCCAGCAGCGTGACCGGGGCGAGCTCTGGGGCCAACGTCCTGACTTTC. The full variable domain, in which reference TRBV7-3 and TRBJ2-6 provide the parts outside the CDR3, is GAGVSQTPSNKVTEKGKYVELRCDPISGHTALYWYRQSLGQGPEFLIYFQGTGAADDSGLPNDRFFAVRPEGSVSTLKIQRTERGDSAVYLCASSVTGASSGANVLTFGAGSRLTVL.

This chain joins TRBV19 and TRBJ1-2; unclear D gene. V shed 5 bases and J shed 4 bases, with 17 bases lying between them. CDR3 length: 15 residues. CDR1 and CDR2 (germline): LNHDA, SQIVND (reference sequence). CDR3 sequence: CASSFSPTAPYGYTF. CDR3 coding DNA: TGTGCCAGTAGTTTTTCCCCTACAGCACCCTATGGCTACACCTTC.

The chain combines TRBV7-9 with TRBJ1-5; TRBD1 might be the D (6 bases). The CDR3 spans 14 residues. The germline V and J ends were trimmed by 5 bases and 4 bases, with 12 bases remaining between them. Germline assignment: CDR1 SEHNR and CDR2 FQNEAQ (reference sequence). The CDR3 DNA reads as TGTGCCAGCAGCAAAGGGCAGGGGAATCAGCCCCAGCATTTT. Translating gives CASSKGQGNQPQHF.

The chain is built from TRBV18 and TRBJ2-3; 16 bases are shared with TRBD2. This CDR3 has 17 residues. CDR1 and CDR2 from the germline V gene are KGHSH and LQKENI. Unmatched junction bases numbered 1, after V lost 0 bases and J lost 4 bases. Here the CDR3 reads CASSPPGLAGGPDTQYF. As DNA, the CDR3 is TGTGCCAGCTCACCACCGGGACTAGCGGGGGGGCCAGATACGCAGTATTTT.

This chain uses TRBV2 with TRBJ1-3; 9 bases are a match to TRBD1. Per germline, CDR1 SNHLY and CDR2 FYNNEI. CDR3 length: 15 amino acids. V lost 5 bases and J lost 4; bases outside the gene matches: 6. CDR3 in DNA: TGTGCCAGCAGTTCACAGGGGGCGAAAGGAAACACCATATATTTT. It encodes CASSSQGAKGNTIYF. The entire variable domain, with the rest obtained from reference TRBV2 and TRBJ1-3, is as follows: EPEVTQTPSHQVTQMGQEVILRCVPISNHLYFYWYRQILGQKVEFLVSFYNNEISEKSEIFDDQFSVERPDGSNFTLKIRSTKLEDSAMYFCASSSQGAKGNTIYFGEGSWLTVV.

The genes are TRBV27 and TRBJ2-3; TRBD1 or TRBD2 may be the D gene (5 bases each). CDR1 is MNHEY, CDR2 SMNVEV, per germline (reference sequence). This CDR3 is 15 amino acids long. V lost 8 bases to trimming and J lost 3 bases, with 18 bases between them. The CDR3 DNA is TGTGCCAGCGGGCCGTGGGGGATGAATACAGATACGCAGTATTTT. It encodes CASGPWGMNTDTQYF.

The chain recombines TRBV7-2 with TRBJ1-2; no definite D call. The germline gives CDR1 SGHTA, CDR2 FQGNSA. This CDR3 spans 16 amino acids. Between the trimmed V and J ends, which lost 5 bases and 6 bases, there was a span of 22 bases. Here the CDR3 DNA reads TGTGCCAGCAGCCAGAGGCCCGCAAATCACGGCCATGGCTACACCTTC. Amino acid sequence: CASSQRPANHGHGYTF.

The chain carries TRBV3-1 (or the pseudogene TRBV3-2) and TRBJ1-4; 8 nucleotides line up with TRBD1. Trimming at V came to 1 base and at J to 5 bases, leaving 6 bases not matched to a gene. CDR1 and CDR2 (germline): LGHDT, YNNKEL (reference sequence). CDR3 size: 16 residues. CDR3 in DNA: TGTGCCAGCAGCCAAGCGACGCCAGGGGGCAATGAAAAACTGTTTTTT. Its protein product is CASSQATPGGNEKLFF.

This clone was counted only a few times. V and J are TRBV12-3 or TRBV12-4 and TRBJ2-2; no definite D call. V dropped 5 bases and J dropped 7 bases, with 5 bases sitting between them. The length of the CDR3 is 11 residues. Written as DNA, the CDR3 is TGTGCCAGCAGTAAGGGCGGGGAGCTGTTTTTT. This sequence encodes CASSKGGELFF.

This chain uses TRBV9 with TRBJ2-6; D not certain. Trimming shortened V by 4 bases and J by 0 bases, and 17 bases separated the two germline ends. The CDR3 has 18 residues. Per the germline V gene, CDR1 is SGDLS and CDR2 is YYNGEE. CDR3 coding DNA: TGTGCCAGCAGCACAAGACATAAACCTTCCTCTGGGGCCAACGTCCTGACTTTC. Its protein is CASSTRHKPSSGANVLTF. The whole variable domain, remainder taken from reference TRBV9 and TRBJ2-6, is DSGVTQTPKHLITATGQRVTLRCSPRSGDLSVYWYQQSLDQGLQFLIQYYNGEERAKGNILERFSAQQFPDLHSELNLSSLELGDSALYFCASSTRHKPSSGANVLTFGAGSRLTVL.

The gene calls are TRBV6-5 and TRBJ1-1; D call uncertain. With 2 bases removed from V and 0 bases from J, the gap between germline ends came to 13 bases. Germline V lookup: CDR1 MNHEY, CDR2 SVGAGI. The CDR3 has 16 amino acids. As DNA, the CDR3 is TGTGCCAGCAGTTACGGCCAAACCCCTATGAACACTGAAGCTTTCTTT. It codes for CASSYGQTPMNTEAFF.

The V call is TRBV11-3, the J call TRBJ1-1; 8 bases are a match to TRBD1. The CDR3 has 14 residues. V trimming: 5 bases; J trimming: 5 bases; junction bases outside the gene matches: 7. The germline gives CDR1 SGHNT, CDR2 YENEEA. The DNA for the CDR3 is TGTGCCAGCAGCCCCGCGGACAGGGAGACTGAAGCTTTCTTT. It encodes CASSPADRETEAFF.

The chain carries TRBV4-1 and TRBJ2-3, with D perhaps being TRBD1 or TRBD2 (5 bases each). Germline CDR1 MGHRA, CDR2 YSYEKL. CDR3 length equals 16 residues. Trimming left V 4 bases short and J 6 bases short, with 20 bases between. This chain's CDR3 is CASSRSTGDLRDTQYF. CDR3 coding DNA: TGCGCCAGCAGCCGATCCACCGGGGACCTACGGGATACGCAGTATTTT.

The V and J genes are TRBV18 and TRBJ2-7, with D uncertain. Trimming took off 3 bases at V and 5 bases at J, with 11 bases between the two ends. The CDR3 runs 13 residues. Germline lookup yields CDR1 KGHSH and CDR2 LQKENI. As DNA, the CDR3 is TGTGCCAGCTCACCCCCTAGTAGGGACGAGCAGTACTTC. Translating it yields CASSPPSRDEQYF.

The chain uses TRBV6-5 and TRBJ1-2, with a tentative D call TRBD1 (6 bases). V was pared by 11 bases and J by 1 base, with 20 bases between. The CDR3 has 15 amino acids. The germline V gene has CDR1 MNHEY and CDR2 SVGAGI. The CDR3 bases are TGTGCCGGAGAGAACCGGGACACAGTTAACTATGGCTACACCTTC. Amino acids: CAGENRDTVNYGYTF.

The V call is TRBV15, the J call TRBJ1-2; D unresolved. The V gene lost 3 bases and the J gene lost 8 bases, with 19 bases spanning the gap. CDR1 and CDR2 (germline): LNHNV, YYDKDF (reference sequence). The CDR3 covers 15 residues. CDR3 in amino acids: CATSSKTHRTGGYTF. The CDR3 coding sequence is TGTGCCACCAGCAGTAAGACACACCGAACTGGGGGCTACACCTTC.

This rearrangement joins TRBV5-4 to TRBJ1-2; 7 bases match TRBD1. Germline loops: CDR1 SGHNT, CDR2 YYREEE (reference sequence). This CDR3 contains 14 residues. V was pared by 4 bases and J by 8 bases, with 11 bases of the junction left unmatched. CDR3 bases: TGTGCCAGCAGCGGGGACAGAAATCGTCGCGGCTACACCTTC. Residues: CASSGDRNRRGYTF. Variable domain in full (rest from reference TRBV5-4 and TRBJ1-2): ETGVTQSPTHLIKTRGQQVTLRCSSQSGHNTVSWYQQALGQGPQFIFQYYREEENGRGNFPPRFSGLQFPNYSSELNVNALELDDSALYLCASSGDRNRRGYTFGSGTRLTVV.

The chain is built from TRBV4-2 and TRBJ2-1; 11 nucleotides agree with TRBD2. CDR3 length: 18 amino acids. The V and J ends lost 4 bases and 8 bases, in that order; junction bases with no gene match: 16. In germline, CDR1 is LGHNA, CDR2 YNFKEQ. Here the CDR3 DNA reads TGTGCCAGCAGCCGAAGCCCACCCCTAGCGGGGGGCTCGGATGAGCAGTTCTTC. It encodes CASSRSPPLAGGSDEQFF.

This clone has just a few counts. The CDR3 coding sequence is TGTGCCAGCAGCCGTTTGGATAAGGGGGCGGGAGAGACCCAGTACTTC. Translation: CASSRLDKGAGETQYF. The gene calls are TRBV6-6 and TRBJ2-5, with TRBD1 identical over 7 bases. Germline CDR1 MNHNY, CDR2 SVGAGI (reference sequence). CDR3 length: 16 amino acids. The trim removed 6 bases at V and 4 bases at J, leaving 14 bases unmatched.

This clone was found a few times. J is TRBJ2-7 and V is TRBV5-1; D gene ambiguous. Per the germline V gene, CDR1 is SGHRS and CDR2 is YFSETQ. The CDR3 covers 12 residues. The V gene lost 4 bases and the J gene lost 3 bases, with 8 bases spanning the gap. CDR3 sequence reads: CASSPTLYEQYF. The CDR3, as DNA: TGCGCCAGCAGCCCTACACTCTACGAGCAGTACTTC.

This clone was counted only a few times. The rearrangement joins TRBV2 to TRBJ2-3; 7 positions match TRBD1. The CDR3 sequence is 16 residues long. In germline, CDR1 is SNHLY, CDR2 FYNNEI. The V and J ends lost 1 base and 1 base, in that order; junction bases with no gene match: 5. The CDR3 coding sequence is TGTGCCAGCAGTGAAGGGCAGGGGGTGGGCACAGATACGCAGTATTTT. Protein product: CASSEGQGVGTDTQYF.

The rearrangement joins TRBV25-1 to TRBJ1-1, with D unresolved. V lost 7 bases and J 3 bases, leaving 12 bases between the germline ends. Germline values: CDR1 MGHDK, CDR2 SYGVNS. CDR3 size: 13 residues. The CDR3 protein is CASTSRGYTEAFF. CDR3 sequence (DNA): TGTGCCAGCACTTCCCGGGGATACACTGAAGCTTTCTTT.

The rearrangement links TRBV5-1 to TRBJ2-7; tentatively, D is TRBD1 (6 bases). V was pared by 0 bases and J by 0 bases, with 19 bases between. CDR3 length: 18 amino acids. In germline, CDR1 is SGHRS, CDR2 YFSETQ. The CDR3 sequence: CASSLAARSTGLSYEQYF. Written as DNA, the CDR3 is TGCGCCAGCAGCTTGGCAGCACGTTCGACAGGTCTCTCCTACGAGCAGTACTTC.

The rearrangement links TRBV2 to TRBJ2-2; TRBD1 matches 8 bases. CDR3 length: 13 amino acids. Germline V CDR1 and CDR2: SNHLY, FYNNEI. V was pared by 6 bases and J by 6 bases, with 3 bases of the junction left unmatched. DNA for the CDR3: TGTGCCAGCAGCAGGGGGCCGGCCGGGGAGCTGTTTTTT. This translates into CASSRGPAGELFF.

CDR3 sequence: CASSLQGSLTGELFF. Written as DNA, the CDR3 is TGCGCCAGCAGCTTGCAGGGGTCTCTCACCGGGGAGCTGTTTTTT. The chain combines TRBV5-1 with TRBJ2-2; possible D gene TRBD1, 6 bases. This CDR3 has 15 residues. The ends were cut back, 1 base at V and 4 bases at J, with 11 bases in the middle. CDR1 is SGHRS, CDR2 YFSETQ, per germline.